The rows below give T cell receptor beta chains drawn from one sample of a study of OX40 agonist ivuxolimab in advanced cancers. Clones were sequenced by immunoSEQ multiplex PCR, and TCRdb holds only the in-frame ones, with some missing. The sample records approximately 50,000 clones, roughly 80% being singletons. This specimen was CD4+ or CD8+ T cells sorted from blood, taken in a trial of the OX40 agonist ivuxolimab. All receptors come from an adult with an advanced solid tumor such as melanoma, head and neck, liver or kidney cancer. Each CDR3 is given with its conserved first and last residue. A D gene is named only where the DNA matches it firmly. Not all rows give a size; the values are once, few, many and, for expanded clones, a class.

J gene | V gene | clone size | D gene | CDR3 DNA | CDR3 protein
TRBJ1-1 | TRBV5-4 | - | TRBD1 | TGTGCCAGCAGCTTGGCGGGGGACAGCAACACTGAAGCTTTCTTT | CASSLAGDSNTEAFF
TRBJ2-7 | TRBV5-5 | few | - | TGTGCCAGCAGCTTGTTATTTATAGGAGGGTCCAAGCAGTACTTC | CASSLLFIGGSKQYF
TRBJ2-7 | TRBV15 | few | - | TGTGCCACCAGCATCAAGAGGGGGGCTTACGAGCAGTACTTC | CATSIKRGAYEQYF
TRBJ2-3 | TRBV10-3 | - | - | TGTGCCACCTTAGCGGAGCGGGGCACAGATACGCAGTATTTT | CATLAERGTDTQYF
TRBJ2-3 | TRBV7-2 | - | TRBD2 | TGTGCCAGCAGCTTGCGCGGGGGAGAAGGTACGCAGTATTTT | CASSLRGGEGTQYF
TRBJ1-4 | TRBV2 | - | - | TGTGCCAGCCAGTGGATGGGGGCCTATGAAAAACTGTTTTTT | CASQWMGAYEKLFF
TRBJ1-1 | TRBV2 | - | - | TGTGCCAGCAGTCCAGGGATCGGGACTGAAGCTTTCTTT | CASSPGIGTEAFF
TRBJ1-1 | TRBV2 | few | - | TGTGCCAGCAAAGACAGGAACACTGAAGCTTTCTTT | CASKDRNTEAFF
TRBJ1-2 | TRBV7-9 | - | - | TGTGCTGCTTGGGGAAAAGACTATGGCTACACCTTC | CAAWGKDYGYTF
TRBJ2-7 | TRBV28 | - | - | TGTGCCAGCAGTCCAAGCGGGCCTTCCTACGAGCAGTACTTC | CASSPSGPSYEQYF
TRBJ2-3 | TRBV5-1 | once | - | TGCGCCAGCAGCTTGAGCAGGCGGAGCACAGATACGCAGTATTTT | CASSLSRRSTDTQYF
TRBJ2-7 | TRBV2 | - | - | TGTGCCAGCAGACGTAGGGACTTAAGGGAGCAGTACTTC | CASRRRDLREQYF
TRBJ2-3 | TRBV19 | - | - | TGTGCCAGTATGATGCAGGATACGCAGTATTTT | CASMMQDTQYF
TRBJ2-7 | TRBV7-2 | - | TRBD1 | TGTGCCAGCAGCAGGGGACAGAACAAGGGGCAGTACTTC | CASSRGQNKGQYF
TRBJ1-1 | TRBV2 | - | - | TGTGCCAGCAGTGAGCTGCGGGGGAACACTGAAGCTTTCTTT | CASSELRGNTEAFF
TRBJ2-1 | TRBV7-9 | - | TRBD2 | TGTGCCAGCACCCTCGGGGGGAGCTACAATGAGCAGTTCTTC | CASTLGGSYNEQFF
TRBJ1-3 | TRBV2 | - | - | TGTGCCAGCAGCAACAGGGCTGCTGGAAACACCATATATTTT | CASSNRAAGNTIYF
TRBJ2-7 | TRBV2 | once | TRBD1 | TGTGCCAGCAGTTTTTCGACAGGGCCCTACGAGCAGTACTTC | CASSFSTGPYEQYF
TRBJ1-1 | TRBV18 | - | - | TGTGCCAGCTCACCGGGTGGTAACACTGAAGCTTTCTTT | CASSPGGNTEAFF
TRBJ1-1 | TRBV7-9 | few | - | TGTGCCAGTAAGGACAGATTGAACACTGAAGCTTTCTTT | CASKDRLNTEAFF
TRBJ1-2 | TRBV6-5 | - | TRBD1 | TGTGCCAGCAGTCGAACAGGGGGCTATGGCTACACCTTC | CASSRTGGYGYTF
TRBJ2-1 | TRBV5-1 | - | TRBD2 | TGCGCCAGCAAACGCAGCGGGGGGGCCTACAATGAGCAGTTCTTC | CASKRSGGAYNEQFF
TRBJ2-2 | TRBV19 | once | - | TGTGCCAGTAGTCTCAATGTGTACACCGGGGAGCTGTTTTTT | CASSLNVYTGELFF
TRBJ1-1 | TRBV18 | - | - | TGTGCCAGCTCCCCCTCATGGAACACTGAAGCTTTCTTT | CASSPSWNTEAFF
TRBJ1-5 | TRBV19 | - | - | TGTGCCAGTAGTATAGGGGGAAATCAGCCCCAGCATTTT | CASSIGGNQPQHF
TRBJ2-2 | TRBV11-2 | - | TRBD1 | TGTGCCAGCAGCTTAACATTGACAGGGGTGTCCGGGGAGCTGTTTTTT | CASSLTLTGVSGELFF
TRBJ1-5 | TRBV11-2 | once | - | TGTGCCAGCAGCTCCGGGGGTCTGAGGCAGCATTTT | CASSSGGLRQHF
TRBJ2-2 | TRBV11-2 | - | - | TGTGCCAGCAGCCCAACAGTAGCTTCCACCGGGGAGCTGTTTTTT | CASSPTVASTGELFF
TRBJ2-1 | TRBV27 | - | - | TGTGCCAGCAGTTTTGGGGGCCGTGCTTACAATGAGCAGTTCTTC | CASSFGGRAYNEQFF
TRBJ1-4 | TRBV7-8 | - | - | TGTGCCAGCAGCTTAGCGCTGGGGAGGGCTCGAGAAAAACTGTTTTTT | CASSLALGRAREKLFF
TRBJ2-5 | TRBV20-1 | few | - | TGCAGTGCTAGGTCAGGAGGGACCCAGTACTTC | CSARSGGTQYF
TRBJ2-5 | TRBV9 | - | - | TGTGCCAGCAGCGCGGGGACTCAAGAGACCCAGTACTTC | CASSAGTQETQYF
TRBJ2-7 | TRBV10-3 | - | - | TGTGCCATCAGTGAGAGGGCAGGGGACTACGAGCAGTACTTC | CAISERAGDYEQYF
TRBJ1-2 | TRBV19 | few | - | TGTGCCAGTAATCATCTGCAGTCTTATGGCTACACCTTC | CASNHLQSYGYTF
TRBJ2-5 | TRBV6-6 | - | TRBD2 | TGTGCCAGCAGTTCCGTATTAGCGGGAGATGGAGAGACCCAGTACTTC | CASSSVLAGDGETQYF
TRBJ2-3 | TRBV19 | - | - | TGTGCCAGTAAGTCCATGGCGGGGAGCACAGATACGCAGTATTTT | CASKSMAGSTDTQYF
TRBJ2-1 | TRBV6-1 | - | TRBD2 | TGTGCCAGCGGGCAGGCGGGAGGGTCCTACAATGAGCAGTTCTTC | CASGQAGGSYNEQFF
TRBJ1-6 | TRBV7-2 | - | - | TGTGCCAGCAGCCTAACACTATTTAGGCAGGGAAATAATTCACCCCTCCACTTT | CASSLTLFRQGNNSPLHF
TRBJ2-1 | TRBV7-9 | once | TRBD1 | TGTGCTATCCTCCGGGACAGGGCTTACAATGAGCAGTTCTTC | CAILRDRAYNEQFF
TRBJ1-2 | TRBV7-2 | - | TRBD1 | TGTGCCAGCAGCTTTCTACAGGGGGACTATGGCTACACCTTC | CASSFLQGDYGYTF
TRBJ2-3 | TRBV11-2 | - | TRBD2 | TGTGCCAGCAGCAAGGGACTAGCGGGGGGGGCAGATACGCAGTATTTT | CASSKGLAGGADTQYF
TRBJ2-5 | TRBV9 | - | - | TGTGCCAGCAGCCTGGAGGGAGGGGGACTTGAAGAGACCCAGTACTTC | CASSLEGGGLEETQYF
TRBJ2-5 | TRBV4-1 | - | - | TGCGCCAGCAGCGAAGGACTGGAAGAGACCCAGTACTTC | CASSEGLEETQYF